The entry below gives a single TCR beta chain sequence along with its context. This sample was included in a study of blood T cell repertoires in COVID-19. On the study more broadly: Nucleic acid was either cDNA or gDNA, and it came from T cells, B-cell-depleted T cells, or PBMCs.

Per the original methods: Estimation of nucleated cell counts relied on the amplification of reference gene primers. The data were produced by immunoSEQ multiplex PCR, yet TCRdb's version contains in-frame clones alone and is incomplete. V, J and clone size are taken as reported in that table, and D and trimming were inferred from the DNA itself. The sample has roughly 260,000 clones, around 89% seen once. Per the germline V gene, CDR1 is SGHVS and CDR2 is FQNEAQ. Losses at the gene ends were 5 bases for V and 8 bases for J; bases not matched to a gene: 9. The CDR3 runs to 15 residues. This sequence joins TRBV7-8 and TRBJ1-6; 7 positions agree with TRBD1. The clonotype was recovered from a man in his fifties or sixties who had recovered from COVID-19. Sequenced material: peripheral blood. CDR3 protein: CASSVRQGDDSPLHF. The CDR3 coding sequence is TGTGCCAGCAGCGTGAGACAGGGTGATGATTCACCCCTCCACTTT.